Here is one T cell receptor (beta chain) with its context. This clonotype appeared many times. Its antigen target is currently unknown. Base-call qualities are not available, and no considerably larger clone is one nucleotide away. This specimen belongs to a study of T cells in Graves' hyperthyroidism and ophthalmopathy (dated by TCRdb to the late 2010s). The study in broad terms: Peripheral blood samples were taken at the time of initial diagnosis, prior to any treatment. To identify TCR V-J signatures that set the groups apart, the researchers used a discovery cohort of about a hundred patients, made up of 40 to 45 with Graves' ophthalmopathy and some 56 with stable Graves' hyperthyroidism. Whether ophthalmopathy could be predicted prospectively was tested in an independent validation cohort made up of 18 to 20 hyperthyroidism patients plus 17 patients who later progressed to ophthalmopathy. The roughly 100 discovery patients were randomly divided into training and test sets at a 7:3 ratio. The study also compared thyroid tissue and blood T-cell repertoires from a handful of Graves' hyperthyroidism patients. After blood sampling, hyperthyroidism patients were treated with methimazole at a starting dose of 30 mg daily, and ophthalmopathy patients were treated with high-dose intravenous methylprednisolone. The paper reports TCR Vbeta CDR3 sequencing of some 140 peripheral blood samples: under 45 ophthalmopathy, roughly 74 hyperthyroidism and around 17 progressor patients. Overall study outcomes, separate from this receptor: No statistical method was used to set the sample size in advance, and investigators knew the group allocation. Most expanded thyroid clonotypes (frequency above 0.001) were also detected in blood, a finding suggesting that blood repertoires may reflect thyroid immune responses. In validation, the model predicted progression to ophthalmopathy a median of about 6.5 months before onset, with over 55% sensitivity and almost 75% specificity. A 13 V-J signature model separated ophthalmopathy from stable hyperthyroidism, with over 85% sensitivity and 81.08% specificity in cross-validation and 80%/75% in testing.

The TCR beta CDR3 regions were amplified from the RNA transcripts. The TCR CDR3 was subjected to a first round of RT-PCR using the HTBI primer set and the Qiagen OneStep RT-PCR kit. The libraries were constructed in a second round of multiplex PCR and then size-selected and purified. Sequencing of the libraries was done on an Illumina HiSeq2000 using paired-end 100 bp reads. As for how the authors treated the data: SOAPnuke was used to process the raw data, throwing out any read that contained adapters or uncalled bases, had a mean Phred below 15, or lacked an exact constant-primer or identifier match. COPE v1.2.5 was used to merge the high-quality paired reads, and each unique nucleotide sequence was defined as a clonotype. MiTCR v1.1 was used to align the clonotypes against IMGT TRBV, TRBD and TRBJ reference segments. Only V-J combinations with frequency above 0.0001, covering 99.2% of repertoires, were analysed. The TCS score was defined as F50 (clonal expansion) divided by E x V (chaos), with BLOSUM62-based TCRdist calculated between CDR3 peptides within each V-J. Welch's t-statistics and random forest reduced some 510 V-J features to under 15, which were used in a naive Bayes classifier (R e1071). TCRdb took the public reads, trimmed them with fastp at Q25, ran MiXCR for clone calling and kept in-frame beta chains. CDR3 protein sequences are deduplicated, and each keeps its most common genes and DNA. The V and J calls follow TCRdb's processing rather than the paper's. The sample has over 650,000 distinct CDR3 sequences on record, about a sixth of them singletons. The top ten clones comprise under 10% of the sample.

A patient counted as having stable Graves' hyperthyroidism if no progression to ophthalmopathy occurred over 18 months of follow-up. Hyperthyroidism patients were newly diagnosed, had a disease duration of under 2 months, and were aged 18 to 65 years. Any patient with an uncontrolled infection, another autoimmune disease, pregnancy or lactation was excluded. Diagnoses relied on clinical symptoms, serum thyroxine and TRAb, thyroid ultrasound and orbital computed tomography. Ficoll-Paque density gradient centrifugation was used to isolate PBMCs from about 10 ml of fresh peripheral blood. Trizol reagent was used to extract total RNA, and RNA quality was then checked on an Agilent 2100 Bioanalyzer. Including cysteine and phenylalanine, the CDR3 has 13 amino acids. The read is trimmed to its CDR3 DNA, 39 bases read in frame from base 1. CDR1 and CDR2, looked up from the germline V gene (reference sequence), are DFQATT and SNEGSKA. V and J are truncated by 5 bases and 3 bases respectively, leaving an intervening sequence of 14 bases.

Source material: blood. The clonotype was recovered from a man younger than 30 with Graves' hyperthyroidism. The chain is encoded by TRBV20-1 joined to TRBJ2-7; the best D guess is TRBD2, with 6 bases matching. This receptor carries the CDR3 CSAFRGTYYEQYF. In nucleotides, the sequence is TGCAGTGCTTTCCGGGGGACCTACTACGAGCAGTACTTC.